These T cell receptor beta chains were read from a single sample in a study of beta chain features in type 1 diabetes. Data came from immunoSEQ multiplex PCR; TCRdb stores just in-frame clones and leaves some out. This sample carries some 150,000 clones, roughly 53% of them seen once, and the ten largest clones take around 0.43%. What was sequenced was Tregs from blood. The receptors derive from a man aged 18 to 29 in good health. Both conserved end residues are part of each CDR3. The D gene is left open where the match is weak. A clone size is listed for some rows: how often the clone was seen (once, few, many), or a class if it is expanded.

j_call: TRBJ2-2; v_call: TRBV5-1; clone_size: .; d_call: .; cdr3_aa: CASSLGQARGTGELFF; cdr3_nt: TGCGCCAGCAGCTTGGGTCAGGCCAGGGGCACCGGGGAGCTGTTTTTT
j_call: TRBJ1-1; v_call: TRBV10-3; clone_size: few; d_call: .; cdr3_aa: CAISGQLANTEAFF; cdr3_nt: TGTGCCATCAGTGGACAATTGGCGAACACTGAAGCTTTCTTT
j_call: TRBJ1-2; v_call: TRBV7-2; clone_size: .; d_call: .; cdr3_aa: CASSLGGRAYGYTF; cdr3_nt: TGTGCCAGCAGCTTAGGAGGGCGCGCCTATGGCTACACCTTC
j_call: TRBJ2-1; v_call: TRBV18; clone_size: .; d_call: TRBD2; cdr3_aa: CASSPTSAYYNEQFF; cdr3_nt: TGTGCCAGCTCCCCAACTAGCGCATACTACAATGAGCAGTTCTTC
j_call: TRBJ2-2; v_call: TRBV7-3; clone_size: .; d_call: TRBD2; cdr3_aa: CASSLLLAGGLGAGELFF; cdr3_nt: TGTGCCAGCAGCTTACTCTTAGCGGGAGGATTAGGGGCCGGGGAGCTGTTTTTT
j_call: TRBJ1-2; v_call: TRBV6-5; clone_size: .; d_call: TRBD1; cdr3_aa: CASSYQLQGAYGYTF; cdr3_nt: TGTGCCAGCAGTTACCAGCTCCAGGGGGCCTATGGCTACACCTTC
j_call: TRBJ1-1; v_call: TRBV9; clone_size: .; d_call: TRBD1; cdr3_aa: CASSGQGFMNTEAFF; cdr3_nt: TGTGCCAGCAGCGGACAGGGATTTATGAACACTGAAGCTTTCTTT
j_call: TRBJ1-2; v_call: TRBV13; clone_size: .; d_call: .; cdr3_aa: CASSSGGVNYGYTF; cdr3_nt: TGTGCCAGCAGCTCCGGGGGAGTCAACTATGGCTACACCTTC
j_call: TRBJ2-1; v_call: TRBV5-8; clone_size: .; d_call: TRBD2; cdr3_aa: CASSPGTSGIF; cdr3_nt: TGTGCCAGCAGCCCCGGGACTAGCGGAATCTTC
j_call: TRBJ2-5; v_call: TRBV5-1; clone_size: .; d_call: .; cdr3_aa: CASSLYRASETQYF; cdr3_nt: TGCGCCAGCAGCTTGTACAGGGCTTCGGAGACCCAGTACTTC
j_call: TRBJ1-2; v_call: TRBV5-6; clone_size: few; d_call: .; cdr3_aa: CASSLGWRRGYTF; cdr3_nt: TGTGCCAGCAGCTTGGGATGGAGAAGGGGCTACACCTTC
j_call: TRBJ2-5; v_call: TRBV7-8; clone_size: .; d_call: .; cdr3_aa: CASSLMRFWTPQKETQYF; cdr3_nt: TGTGCCAGCAGCTTAATGAGATTTTGGACTCCCCAAAAAGAGACCCAGTACTTC
j_call: TRBJ1-3; v_call: TRBV27; clone_size: .; d_call: TRBD1; cdr3_aa: CASSRQGGNTIYF; cdr3_nt: TGTGCCAGCAGCCGACAGGGGGGTAACACCATATATTTT